Each of the 17 T cell receptor beta chains below was sequenced from the same sample in a study of tumor and adjacent non-tumor tissue in lung cancer. The template was RNA from unsorted bulk tissue. The library came from three nested PCR rounds adapted from ARM-PCR protocols. TCRdb re-derived calls from the multiplex PCR reads in MiXCR, one entry per CDR3 protein. Of around 120,000 distinct CDR3 sequences listed, approximately 71% are singletons. The specimen sequenced was lung tumor tissue. All receptors derive from a man aged 25 to 40 with non-small cell lung cancer.

In regard to this clonotype: The germline gene is not matched at one end of the junction; a read error may be the cause. The chain links TRBV4-3 to TRBJ1-1; D may be TRBD1 (5 bases). CDR3 length: 14 amino acids. Germline V gives CDR1 LGHNA, CDR2 YSLEER. CDR3 DNA sequence: TGCGCCAGCAGCCCCCGACGGGGGAACACTGATGCTTTCTTT. It yields the protein CASSPRRGNTDAFF.

A note on this clonotype: A much more abundant neighbour one base away suggests this may be a read error. The chain couples TRBV6-5 to TRBJ1-4; D is ambiguous. The CDR3 extends over 12 amino acids. The germline V gene has CDR1 MNHEY and CDR2 SVGAGI. V gave up 4 bases and J gave up 8 bases, with 8 bases separating them. CDR3 region: CASSSMEEKLFF. The CDR3 DNA reads TGTGCCAGCAGTTCGATGGAAGAAAAACTGTTTTTT.

This clonotype was counted only a few times. One end of the junction fails to match germline, which may point to a read error. J is TRBJ1-1 and V is TRBV12-3 or TRBV12-4, with a possible D match to TRBD1 (5 bases). The CDR3 spans 14 residues. The CDR3 loop reads CASSFGGVMAEVFF. CDR3 DNA sequence: TGTGCCAGCAGTTTCGGGGGGGTTATGGCTGAAGTTTTCTTT.

The chain recombines TRBV7-2 with TRBJ2-3; perhaps TRBD2 as D (6 bases). CDR3 size: 14 residues. Trimming shortened V by 3 bases and J by 2 bases, and 9 bases separated the two germline ends. The germline CDR1 and CDR2 sequences are SGHTA and FQGNSA. The CDR3 spells CASSFRDFTDTQYF. For the CDR3, the DNA is TGTGCCAGCAGCTTCCGGGACTTCACAGATACGCAGTATTTT.

This clonotype was recorded once. This chain joins TRBV20-1 and TRBJ1-2; D is unresolved. V dropped 0 bases and J dropped 4 bases, with 9 bases sitting between them. Germline V gives CDR1 DFQATT, CDR2 SNEGSKA (reference sequence). There are 13 residues in the CDR3. CDR3 region: CSARDGIGYGYTF. In DNA, the CDR3 is TGCAGTGCTAGAGATGGGATAGGCTATGGCTACACCTTC.

Concerning this clonotype: Since a much larger clone is just one base distant, this may be a read error. The chain joins TRBV20-1 to TRBJ1-1, with 10 bases matching TRBD1. The CDR3 has 15 amino acids. The V gene end was trimmed by 0 bases and the J gene end by 6 bases; junction bases not matched to a gene: 7. Germline V gene data show CDR1 as DFQATT and CDR2 as SNEGSKA (reference sequence). The CDR3 nucleotides read TGCAGTGCTAGAGATATGACAGGGGGCAGCGCTGAAGCTTTCTTT. Translating gives CSARDMTGGSAEAFF.

This clonotype was recorded at least ten times. V gene TRBV4-3 combines with J gene TRBJ2-1, with D possibly matching TRBD1 (5 bases). V shed 5 bases and J shed 4 bases, with 18 bases lying between them. This CDR3 contains 16 residues. CDR1 is LGHNA and CDR2 is YSLEER in the germline V gene. CDR3 sequence: CASSVGWGGQYNEQFF. The CDR3 coding sequence is TGCGCCAGCAGCGTCGGGTGGGGCGGCCAGTACAATGAGCAGTTCTTC.

The chain carries TRBV25-1 and TRBJ2-2, with D possibly being TRBD2 (7 bases). In germline, CDR1 is MGHDK, CDR2 SYGVNS. The V gene lost 6 bases and the J gene lost 5 bases, with 16 bases spanning the gap. This CDR3 spans 15 amino acids. As DNA, the CDR3 is TGTGCCAGCAGGGGGGCTGGAGCGGGGACCGGGGAGCTGTTTTTT. Its translation: CASRGAGAGTGELFF.

This clonotype was picked up one time. As DNA, the CDR3 is TGCGCCAGCAGCTTGGAATACCAGGGTTACAATGAGCAGTTCTTC. It codes for CASSLEYQGYNEQFF. The chain couples TRBV5-1 to TRBJ2-1; the D gene is possibly TRBD1 (5 bases). CDR1 and CDR2 (germline): SGHRS, YFSETQ. The CDR3 has 15 residues. V was cut by 0 bases and J by 4 bases, with 11 bases left in between.

On this clonotype: Possible read error: a much larger clone is one base away. The chain combines TRBV6-2 or TRBV6-3 with TRBJ2-5; D not resolved. There are 12 residues in the CDR3. Germline V gene data show CDR1 as MNHEY and CDR2 as SVGEGT. V was clipped by 6 bases and J by 10 bases, with 15 bases between them. The CDR3, as DNA: TGTGCCAGCAGGCCGGACGTTGGGATCCAGTACTTC. Translation: CASRPDVGIQYF.

This clonotype has just one count. This chain uses TRBV20-1 with TRBJ2-7; TRBD2 matches 7 bases. Losses at the gene ends were 5 bases for V and 2 bases for J; bases not matched to a gene: 6. The CDR3 runs 13 residues. Per the germline V gene, CDR1 is DFQATT and CDR2 is SNEGSKA (reference sequence). DNA for the CDR3: TGCAGTGCTGGGGGGGAGGGGACCTACGAGCAGTACTTC. Its protein product is CSAGGEGTYEQYF.

The chain joins TRBV5-4 to TRBJ2-3; TRBD2 agrees at 11 bases. V dropped 5 bases and J dropped 4; count of bases not matched to a gene: 15. Germline CDR1 SGHNT, CDR2 YYREEE (reference sequence). The CDR3 extends over 18 amino acids. CDR3 sequence reads: CASSSRVAGGPGSDTQYF. The CDR3 DNA sequence: TGTGCCAGCAGTTCGAGAGTAGCGGGGGGGCCAGGGTCAGATACGCAGTATTTT. The variable domain in full, completed from reference TRBV5-4 and TRBJ2-3, reads ETGVTQSPTHLIKTRGQQVTLRCSSQSGHNTVSWYQQALGQGPQFIFQYYREEENGRGNFPPRFSGLQFPNYSSELNVNALELDDSALYLCASSSRVAGGPGSDTQYFGPGTRLTVL.

The table lists this clonotype with many counts. The chain employs TRBV10-3 and TRBJ2-7, with TRBD1 matching 8 bases. V lost 10 bases to trimming and J lost 0 bases; unmatched junction nucleotides: 5. The CDR3 runs to 13 residues. CDR1 and CDR2 (germline): ENHRY, SYGVKD. The CDR3 nucleotides are TGTGCCACCGGAGACAGGGGCTCCTACGAGCAGTACTTC. This sequence encodes CATGDRGSYEQYF.

This clonotype came up a few times. This sequence may be a read error, since a much larger clone differs from it by one base. The chain joins TRBV11-2 to TRBJ2-5; D is unclear. CDR3 size: 11 residues. Germline CDR1 and CDR2: SGHAT and FQNNGV. V lost 5 bases to trimming and J lost 5 bases, with 6 bases between them. This CDR3 reads CASSPHETQYF. In DNA form, the CDR3 reads TGTGCCAGCAGCCCCCATGAGACCCAGTACTTC.

Note on this clonotype: This may be a read error: a much more frequent sequence differs by one nucleotide. CDR3 loop: CASSVLADTQYF. The CDR3 nucleotides read TGTGCCAGCAGCGTATTAGCAGATACGCAGTATTTT. The rearrangement uses TRBV5-4 and TRBJ2-3; D gene ambiguous. The CDR3 is 12 residues long. Trimming pared 4 bases from V and 4 bases from J, leaving 7 bases between. Germline lookup yields CDR1 SGHNT and CDR2 YYREEE (reference sequence).

This clonotype was counted only a few times. The rearrangement links TRBV4-2 to TRBJ2-7, with TRBD1 identical over 9 bases. V shed 4 bases, J shed 2 bases, and the junction held 9 bases outside the gene matches. The germline V gene encodes CDR1 LGHNA and CDR2 YNFKEQ. This CDR3 is 16 amino acids long. The chain's CDR3 is CASSRYPGQGTYEQYF. The DNA for the CDR3 is TGTGCCAGCAGCCGGTACCCGGGACAGGGTACCTACGAGCAGTACTTC.

The chain has TRBV20-1 and TRBJ2-1; tentative D call: TRBD2 (6 bases). CDR1 is DFQATT and CDR2 is SNEGSKA in the germline V gene (reference sequence). The CDR3 is 14 residues long. V was cut by 4 bases and J by 2 bases, with 12 bases left in between. CDR3 loop: CSATLAFPYNEQFF. CDR3 in DNA: TGCAGTGCTACCCTAGCGTTTCCCTACAATGAGCAGTTCTTC.